This T cell receptor (beta chain) was identified in a study of OX40 agonist ivuxolimab in advanced cancers. Background on the study: Given to patients was ivuxolimab, an agonistic anti-OX40 (CD134) antibody. Allowance was made for prior anti-PD-1, anti-PD-L1 or anti-CTLA-4 therapy, and roughly 40% had some.

Germline assignment: CDR1 MNHNS and CDR2 SASEGT. This CDR3 has 13 residues. Deletions cut 9 bases from V and 4 bases from J, with 13 bases between. Profiled with immunoSEQ multiplex PCR; TCRdb holds only in-frame clones, not every one. Seen here are tens of thousands of clones, around 90% observed once, and the top ten hold around 0.26%. Patients were ruled out by autoimmune disease history or systemic immunosuppression. The source is an adult with an advanced solid tumor such as melanoma, head and neck, liver or kidney cancer. The sequences come from CD4+ or CD8+ T cells sorted from blood, collected in a trial of the OX40 agonist ivuxolimab. The genes are TRBV6-1 and TRBJ2-1; D gene ambiguous. The CDR3 DNA sequence: TGTGCCAGTTTGGACGGTCTATACAATGAGCAGTTCTTC. This sequence encodes CASLDGLYNEQFF.